The T cell receptor beta chain described here comes from a study of blood T cell repertoires in COVID-19. Cohorts were determined from participant-reported clinical history. Recovered participants had two consecutive negative NP/OP PCR tests, healthcare professional clearance, or symptom resolution. V was clipped by 3 bases and J by 10 bases, with 10 bases between them. Germline-derived CDR1 and CDR2 are LNHDA and SQIVND (reference sequence). The CDR3 spans 13 residues. This table comes from immunoSEQ multiplex PCR, and its TCRdb copy is limited to in-frame clones, with some not included. The repertoire holds some 380,000 clones, approximately 89% seen once, with approximately 1.2% in the top ten.

Source material: PBMCs or T cells enriched from blood (not recorded which). This receptor was identified in a man aged 25 to 40 who had recovered from COVID-19. The V and J genes are TRBV19 and TRBJ1-6; D might be TRBD1 (6 bases). CDR3 in amino acids: CASSMTGGSPLHF. The CDR3 DNA follows: TGTGCCAGTAGTATGACAGGAGGCTCACCCCTCCACTTT.